A single T cell receptor beta chain is shown here with its context. TCRdb itself ran the reads through MiXCR, one entry per CDR3 protein. The data contain 600,000 to 800,000 distinct CDR3 sequences, 20% to 25% of them singletons. This sample was included in a study of T cell repertoires in cytomegalovirus infection. About the study: The public TCR beta signatures pointed to both CMV infection and matching HLA type.

The V and J ends lost 0 bases and 1 base, in that order; junction bases with no gene match: 4. Germline values: CDR1 ENHRY, CDR2 SYGVKD. The CDR3 loop spans 17 amino acids. The material sequenced was CD8+ T cells from PBMCs. The genes are TRBV10-3 and TRBJ2-1, with 9 bases identical to TRBD1. This sequence originates from a human donor in good health (CMV status not recorded). Some clones in this sample may be carry-over from other donors' samples. The chain's CDR3 is CAISESGQGSSYNEQFF. Written as DNA, the CDR3 is TGTGCCATCAGTGAGTCGGGACAGGGCTCTTCCTACAATGAGCAGTTCTTC.